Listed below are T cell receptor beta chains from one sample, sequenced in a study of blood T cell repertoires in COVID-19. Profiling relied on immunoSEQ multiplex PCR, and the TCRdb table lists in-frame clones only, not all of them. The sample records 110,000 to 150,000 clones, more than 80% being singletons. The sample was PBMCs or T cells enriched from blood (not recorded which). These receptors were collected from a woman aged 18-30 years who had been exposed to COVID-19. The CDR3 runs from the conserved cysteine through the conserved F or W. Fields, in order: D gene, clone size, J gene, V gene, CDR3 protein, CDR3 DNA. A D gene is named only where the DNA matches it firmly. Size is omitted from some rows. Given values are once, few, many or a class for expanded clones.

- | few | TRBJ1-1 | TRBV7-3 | CASSLLGRPAEAFF | TGTGCCAGCAGCTTATTGGGGCGCCCCGCGGAAGCTTTCTTT
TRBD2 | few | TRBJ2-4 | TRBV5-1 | CASSPGGGDIQYF | TGCGCCAGCAGCCCGGGAGGGGGGGACATTCAGTACTTC
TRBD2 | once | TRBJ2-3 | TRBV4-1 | CASSPISGSEGDTQYF | TGCGCCAGCAGCCCAATTAGCGGGAGTGAGGGAGATACGCAGTATTTT
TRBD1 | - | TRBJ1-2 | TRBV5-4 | CASSQGGRNYGYTF | TGTGCCAGCAGCCAGGGGGGTAGGAACTATGGCTACACCTTC
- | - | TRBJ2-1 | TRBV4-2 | CASSQATPSYNEQFF | TGTGCCAGCAGCCAAGCTACCCCCTCCTACAATGAGCAGTTCTTC
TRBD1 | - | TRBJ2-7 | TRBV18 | CASSAPAGTVPYEQYF | TGTGCCAGCTCAGCACCCGCCGGGACAGTCCCCTACGAGCAGTACTTC
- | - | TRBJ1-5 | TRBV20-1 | CSASHGLRGNQPQHF | TGCAGTGCTAGTCACGGCCTGCGGGGCAATCAGCCCCAGCATTTT
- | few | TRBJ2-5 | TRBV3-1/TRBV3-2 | CASSQGGRETQYF | TGTGCCAGCAGCCAAGGAGGGCGGGAGACCCAGTACTTC
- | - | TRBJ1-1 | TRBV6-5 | CASSYSPGAGTEAFF | TGTGCCAGCAGTTACTCCCCAGGGGCAGGCACTGAAGCTTTCTTT
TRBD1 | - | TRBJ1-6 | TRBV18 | CASSPGQGGRVFHF | TGTGCCAGCTCACCCGGACAGGGCGGCCGTGTTTTCCACTTT
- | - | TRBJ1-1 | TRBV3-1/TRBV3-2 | CASSQEPQGTEAFF | TGTGCCAGCAGCCAAGAACCACAGGGAACTGAAGCTTTCTTT
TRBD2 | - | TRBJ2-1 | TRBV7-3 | CASSRASGSVSEQFF | TGTGCCAGCAGCCGCGCTAGCGGGAGCGTGTCTGAGCAGTTCTTC
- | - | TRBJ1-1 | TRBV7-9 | CASSSSGVPTEAFF | TGTGCCAGCAGCTCCTCAGGGGTTCCCACTGAAGCTTTCTTT
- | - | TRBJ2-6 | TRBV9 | CTSGIRSYSGANVLTF | TGTACCAGCGGAATCCGTAGCTACTCTGGGGCCAACGTCCTGACTTTC
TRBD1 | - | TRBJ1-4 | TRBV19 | CASSPGQGFNEKLFF | TGTGCCAGTAGTCCCGGACAGGGATTTAATGAAAAACTGTTTTTT
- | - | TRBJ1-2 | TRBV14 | CASSQDRPGLHYGYTF | TGTGCCAGCAGCCAAGATCGCCCAGGGCTCCACTATGGCTACACCTTC
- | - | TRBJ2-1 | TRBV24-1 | CATSDTGLGLRYAEQFF | TGTGCCACCAGTGATACCGGACTGGGATTAAGATACGCTGAGCAGTTCTTC
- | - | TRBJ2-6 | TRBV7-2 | CASSLFGGTGANVLTF | TGTGCCAGCAGCTTATTTGGCGGGACTGGGGCCAACGTCCTGACTTTC
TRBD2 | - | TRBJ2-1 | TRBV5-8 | CASSRDPSGGRVEQFF | TGTGCCAGCAGCCGTGACCCTTCGGGAGGAAGAGTTGAGCAGTTCTTC
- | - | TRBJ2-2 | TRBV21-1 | CASSDSSANTGELFF | TGTGCCAGCAGCGACAGTTCCGCGAACACCGGGGAGCTGTTTTTT
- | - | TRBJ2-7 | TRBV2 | CASSEQGSDYEQYF | TGTGCCAGCAGTGAGCAGGGATCAGACTACGAGCAGTACTTC
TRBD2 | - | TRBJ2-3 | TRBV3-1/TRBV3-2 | CASSQVINSGSWRGRTDTQYF | TGTGCCAGCAGCCAAGTGATAAATAGCGGGAGCTGGAGGGGTAGGACAGATACGCAGTATTTT
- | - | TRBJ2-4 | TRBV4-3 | CASSQERGQGNIQYF | TGCGCCAGCAGCCAAGAGCGGGGCCAGGGAAACATTCAGTACTTC
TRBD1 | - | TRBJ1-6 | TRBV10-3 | CAIRTGTDNSPLHF | TGTGCCATCAGGACCGGGACAGATAATTCACCCCTCCACTTT
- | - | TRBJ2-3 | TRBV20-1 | CSASQMTGADTQYF | TGCAGTGCTAGTCAAATGACCGGGGCAGATACGCAGTATTTT
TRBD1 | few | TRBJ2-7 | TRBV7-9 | CASRRGTGGSYEQYF | TGTGCCAGCAGACGAGGGACAGGAGGATCCTACGAGCAGTACTTC
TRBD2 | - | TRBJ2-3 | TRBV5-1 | CASSGRLAGETDTQYF | TGCGCCAGCAGCGGGAGACTAGCGGGAGAGACAGATACGCAGTATTTT
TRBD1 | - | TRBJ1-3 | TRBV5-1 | CASRGQSSGNTIYF | TGCGCCAGCCGGGGACAGAGCTCTGGAAACACCATATATTTT
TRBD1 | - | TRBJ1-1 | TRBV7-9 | CASSYGQGLNTEAFF | TGTGCCAGCAGCTATGGACAGGGACTGAACACTGAAGCTTTCTTT
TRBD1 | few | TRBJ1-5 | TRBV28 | CASGGTANQPQHF | TGTGCCAGCGGAGGGACAGCAAATCAGCCCCAGCATTTT
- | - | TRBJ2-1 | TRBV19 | CASSMAGTTYNEQFF | TGTGCCAGTAGTATGGCGGGAACCACCTACAATGAGCAGTTCTTC
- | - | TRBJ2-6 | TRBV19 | CASNKWTPGANVLTF | TGTGCCAGTAATAAATGGACTCCTGGGGCCAACGTCCTGACTTTC
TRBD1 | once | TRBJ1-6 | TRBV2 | CASSEVGGQVPSPLHF | TGTGCCAGCAGTGAAGTGGGCGGACAGGTTCCCTCACCCCTCCACTTT
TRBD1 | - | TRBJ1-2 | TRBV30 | CAWKIRDRAGGYTF | TGTGCCTGGAAGATCCGGGACAGGGCGGGAGGCTACACCTTC
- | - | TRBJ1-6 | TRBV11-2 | CASRGGAAPNNSPLHF | TGTGCCAGCCGAGGTGGGGCAGCCCCAAATAATTCACCCCTCCACTTT
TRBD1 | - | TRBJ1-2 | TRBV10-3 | CAISESRLGQGSYGYTF | TGTGCCATCAGTGAGTCGCGGCTGGGACAGGGCAGCTATGGCTACACCTTC
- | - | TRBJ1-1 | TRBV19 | CASSPRARANTEAFF | TGTGCCAGTAGCCCTCGGGCCAGGGCGAACACTGAAGCTTTCTTT
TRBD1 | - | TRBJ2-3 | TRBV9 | CASSVGQGAADTQYF | TGTGCCAGCAGCGTAGGACAGGGGGCTGCAGATACGCAGTATTTT
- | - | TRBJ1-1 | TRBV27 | CASSLSWGDTEAFF | TGTGCCAGCAGTTTATCCTGGGGGGACACTGAAGCTTTCTTT
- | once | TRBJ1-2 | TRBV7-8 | CASSLDHLDGYTF | TGTGCCAGCAGCTTAGACCATCTAGATGGCTACACCTTC
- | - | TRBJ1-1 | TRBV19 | CASSMSVMDTEAFF | TGTGCCAGTAGTATGAGTGTTATGGACACTGAAGCTTTCTTT
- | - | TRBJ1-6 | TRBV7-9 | CASSQNLRRGHSPLHF | TGTGCCAGCAGCCAAAATCTACGGCGCGGGCATTCACCCCTCCACTTT
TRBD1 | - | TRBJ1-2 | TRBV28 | CASSFPQGAQAYGYTF | TGTGCCAGCAGTTTCCCGCAGGGGGCACAGGCCTATGGCTACACCTTC
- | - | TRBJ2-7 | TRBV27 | CASSRRNLAWEQYF | TGTGCCAGCAGCCGGAGAAACTTAGCGTGGGAGCAGTACTTC
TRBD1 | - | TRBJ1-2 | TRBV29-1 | CSGDRGGYGYTF | TGCAGTGGGGACAGGGGAGGCTATGGCTACACCTTC
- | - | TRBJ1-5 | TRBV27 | CASSSGNYQPQHF | TGTGCCAGCAGTTCAGGAAATTATCAGCCCCAGCATTTT
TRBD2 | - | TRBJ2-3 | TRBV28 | CASSHRTSGAPTDTQYF | TGTGCCAGCAGTCACCGGACTAGCGGAGCCCCCACAGATACGCAGTATTTT
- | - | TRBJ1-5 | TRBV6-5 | CASTPRSGQPQHF | TGTGCCAGCACCCCACGGTCGGGTCAGCCCCAGCATTTT
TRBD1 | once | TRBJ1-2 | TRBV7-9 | CASSLETGGDYGYTF | TGTGCCAGCAGCTTAGAGACAGGGGGGGACTATGGCTACACCTTC
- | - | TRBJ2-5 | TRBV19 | CAREETQYF | TGTGCCAGAGAGGAGACCCAGTACTTC
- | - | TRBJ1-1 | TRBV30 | CAWRTVNTEAFF | TGTGCCTGGAGAACAGTGAACACTGAAGCTTTCTTT
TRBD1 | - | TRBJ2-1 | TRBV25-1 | CASSDPNPRGRHEQFF | TGTGCCAGCAGTGACCCTAACCCCAGGGGGCGGCATGAGCAGTTCTTC
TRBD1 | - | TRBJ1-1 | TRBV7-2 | CASSLVVQGSAEAFF | TGTGCCAGCAGCTTAGTTGTACAGGGGTCCGCTGAAGCTTTCTTT